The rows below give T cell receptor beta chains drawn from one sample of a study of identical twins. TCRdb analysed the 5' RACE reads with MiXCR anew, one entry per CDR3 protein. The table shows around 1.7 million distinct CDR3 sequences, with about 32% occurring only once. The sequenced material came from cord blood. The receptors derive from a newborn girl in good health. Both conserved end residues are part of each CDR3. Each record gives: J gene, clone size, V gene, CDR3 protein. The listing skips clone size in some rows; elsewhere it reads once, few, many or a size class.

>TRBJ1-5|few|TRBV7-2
CASSRIQGNQPQHF
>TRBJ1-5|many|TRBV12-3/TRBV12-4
CASSFGRANQPQHF
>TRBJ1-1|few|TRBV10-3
CAISESRSANTEAFF
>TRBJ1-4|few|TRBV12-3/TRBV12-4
CASSAQGALNEKLFF
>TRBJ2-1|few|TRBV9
CASSVGGQVNEQFF
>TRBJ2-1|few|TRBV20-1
CRAWLSRDNEQFF
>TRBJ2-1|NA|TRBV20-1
CSASGPEYNEQFF
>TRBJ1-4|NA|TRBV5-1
CASSSGPQNEKLFF
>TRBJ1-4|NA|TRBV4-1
CASALDVTGEKLFF
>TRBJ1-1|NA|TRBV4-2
CASSQGGRGDTEAFF
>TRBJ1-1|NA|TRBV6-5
CASTKRTGKAFF
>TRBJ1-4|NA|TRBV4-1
CASRFGQGEKLFF
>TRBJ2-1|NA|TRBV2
CASTGEGGLYNEQLF
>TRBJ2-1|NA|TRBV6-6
CASSYSDTEQFF
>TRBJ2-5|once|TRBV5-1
CTSSLGVETQYF
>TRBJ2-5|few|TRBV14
CASSQGQYF
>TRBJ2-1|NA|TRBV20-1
CSARTSGINEQFF
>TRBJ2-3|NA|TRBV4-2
CASGTSGYTDTQYF
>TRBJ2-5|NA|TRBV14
CASSQRRQGLGGTQYF
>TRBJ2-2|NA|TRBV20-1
CSARAGGNTGELFF
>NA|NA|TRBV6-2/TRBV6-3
CATTYSGGAYNEQYF
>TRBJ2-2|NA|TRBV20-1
CSARETTRNDGELFF
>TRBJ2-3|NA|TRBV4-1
CASSQGRQGRRDTQYF
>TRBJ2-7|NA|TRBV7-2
CASSLDGTGVQSEQYF
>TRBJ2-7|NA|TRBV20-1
CSARDPGQGVDEQYF
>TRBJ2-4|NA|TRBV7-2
CASSYSGGAGNIQYF
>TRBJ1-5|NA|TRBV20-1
CSARGQGRYSNQPQHF
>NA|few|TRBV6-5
CASSKFGGYEQYF
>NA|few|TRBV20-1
CSALKTSGGAYEQYF
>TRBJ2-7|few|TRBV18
CASSPGPAPSYEQYF
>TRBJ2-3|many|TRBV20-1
CSARGLLTDTQYF
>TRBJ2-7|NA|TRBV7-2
CASSLGGGGSHYEQYF
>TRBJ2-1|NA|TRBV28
CASSFLGGQGEQFF
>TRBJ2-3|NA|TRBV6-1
CASRYETGRHTDTQYF
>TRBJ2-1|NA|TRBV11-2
CASSLTGTGALSEQFF
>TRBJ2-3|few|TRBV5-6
CASSLVGTSGTRNTDTQYF
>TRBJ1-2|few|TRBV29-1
CSVEDSGVSYTF
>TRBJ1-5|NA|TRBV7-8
CASSSPLGQPQHF
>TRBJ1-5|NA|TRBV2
CASSEGTVSNQPQHF
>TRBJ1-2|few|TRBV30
CALGRGHGYTF
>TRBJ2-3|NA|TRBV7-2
CASSVSGLSTDTQYF
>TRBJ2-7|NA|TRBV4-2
CASSQESLVVYEQYF
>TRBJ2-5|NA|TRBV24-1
CATSDPSGRNERYF
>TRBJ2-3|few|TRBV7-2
CASSFDRVRGDTQYF
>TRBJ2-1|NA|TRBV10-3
CAISESGGGEYNEQFF
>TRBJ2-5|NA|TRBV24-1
CATSEGTQYF
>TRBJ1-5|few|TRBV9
CASSPTPGQEQPQHF